This T cell receptor (beta chain) was retrieved from a study of cytotoxic CD8 clonotypes in ibrutinib-treated CLL. TCR beta libraries used about 2 micrograms of genomic DNA from cryopreserved PBMCs. CDR1 SGHRS and CDR2 YFSETQ come from the germline V gene. V shed 5 bases and J shed 12 bases, with 23 bases lying between them. The CDR3 spans 14 residues. Regarding the study as a whole: Clonality at baseline surpassed age-matched healthy donors and tracked circulating CD8+ T-cell counts. Upon ibrutinib response clonality rose, and upon progression it fell back toward baseline.

Points on this clone: Its antigen is unknown.

The repertoire was sequenced with immunoSEQ multiplex PCR; TCRdb's copy has only in-frame clones and lacks some. The repertoire has 120,000 to 150,000 clones, about 72% of them found once; the top ten carry about 29%. This chain links TRBV5-1 with TRBJ1-2, with D tentatively TRBD1 (5 bases). The sequencing here drew on PBMCs, taken after 12 months of ibrutinib treatment. This clonotype was sampled from a human donor with chronic lymphocytic leukemia. The CDR3 nucleotides read TGCGCCAGCAGTCCCGACAGAGAGTCTATCAAGAACACCTTC. Its translation is CASSPDRESIKNTF.